This is a list of T cell receptor beta chains from one sample in a study of cytomegalovirus exposure and HLA in healthy donors. TCRdb's copy holds only in-frame clones and misses some; the assay was immunoSEQ multiplex PCR. The table records over 110,000 clones, about 80% of them present only once. Input material: PBMCs. The receptors stem from a man in his forties in good health and CMV-seronegative. The CDR3 runs from the conserved cysteine through the conserved F or W. D genes are given only for firm matches. Not all rows give a size; the values are once, few, many and, for expanded clones, a class.

TRBJ2-1,few,.,TRBV19,CASSGTGNNEQFF,TGTGCCAGTTCCGGGACTGGGAACAATGAGCAGTTCTTC
TRBJ2-6,.,.,TRBV7-9,CASSASGHRSGANVLTF,TGTGCCAGCAGCGCCTCGGGACACCGCTCTGGGGCCAACGTCCTGACTTTC
TRBJ1-1,.,.,TRBV9,CASSVDFRAGSGEAFF,TGTGCCAGCAGCGTAGATTTCAGGGCAGGGTCAGGCGAAGCTTTCTTT
TRBJ2-7,.,.,TRBV6-5,CASSYSGRVYEQYF,TGTGCCAGCAGTTACTCGGGCAGGGTCTACGAGCAGTACTTC
TRBJ2-1,few,.,TRBV5-1,CASSSSGTYNEQFF,TGCGCCAGCAGCTCCTCCGGGACCTACAATGAGCAGTTCTTC
TRBJ1-6,few,TRBD1,TRBV5-5,CASSPPTGGINSPLHF,TGTGCCAGCAGCCCGCCGACAGGGGGAATTAATTCACCCCTCCACTTT
TRBJ1-2,.,.,TRBV9,CASSAGGNREDGYTF,TGTGCCAGCAGCGCGGGGGGGAACAGGGAGGATGGCTACACCTTC
TRBJ2-3,few,TRBD2,TRBV7-3,CASSRLASGGADTQYF,TGTGCCAGCAGCCGCCTCGCCAGCGGGGGGGCAGATACGCAGTATTTT
TRBJ2-5,.,TRBD1,TRBV5-8,CASSLDREETQYF,TGTGCCAGCAGCCTCGACAGGGAGGAGACCCAGTACTTC
TRBJ2-5,.,TRBD1,TRBV5-1,CASSSPTGTGVRETQYF,TGCGCCAGCAGCTCTCCCACCGGGACAGGGGTACGAGAGACCCAGTACTTC
TRBJ1-5,few,.,TRBV5-8,CASSLYSGSGQPQHF,TGTGCCAGCAGCTTGTATTCAGGGTCCGGTCAGCCCCAGCATTTT
TRBJ1-1,.,.,TRBV4-1,CASSQVGGVMNTEAFF,TGCGCCAGCAGCCAAGTCGGGGGAGTAATGAACACTGAAGCTTTCTTT
TRBJ2-5,.,TRBD1,TRBV7-9,CASSLGQGREIQYF,TGTGCCAGCAGCTTAGGACAGGGCAGGGAGATCCAGTACTTC
TRBJ1-1,few,.,TRBV2,CASLEQGNTEAFF,TGTGCCAGCCTGGAACAGGGGAACACTGAAGCTTTCTTT
TRBJ2-3,.,.,TRBV15,CATSKMVRVGDTQYF,TGTGCCACCAGCAAGATGGTCAGGGTAGGAGATACGCAGTATTTT
TRBJ1-1,.,.,TRBV29-1,CSVEGAGTVSAFF,TGCAGCGTTGAAGGGGCAGGGACTGTATCAGCTTTCTTT
TRBJ2-5,.,.,TRBV7-3,CASSLNSGETQYF,TGTGCCAGCAGCTTAAACAGCGGGGAGACCCAGTACTTC
TRBJ2-5,.,TRBD2,TRBV6-5,CASSGAGAGETQYF,TGTGCCAGCAGCGGAGCGGGGGCGGGAGAGACCCAGTACTTC
TRBJ2-5,.,TRBD2,TRBV9,CASSVVTGGLIGQETQYF,TGTGCCAGCAGCGTAGTTACGGGGGGTCTTATCGGGCAAGAGACCCAGTACTTC
TRBJ2-7,.,TRBD1,TRBV5-1,CASSLRQGTPYEQYF,TGCGCCAGCAGCTTACGACAGGGGACTCCCTACGAGCAGTACTTC
TRBJ2-2,.,TRBD2,TRBV18,CASSATSGGTGELFF,TGTGCCAGCTCAGCGACTAGCGGGGGCACCGGGGAGCTGTTTTTT
TRBJ1-1,.,TRBD1,TRBV11-3,CASSQGAGEGTEAFF,TGTGCCAGCAGTCAGGGGGCAGGGGAGGGCACTGAAGCTTTCTTT
TRBJ2-7,.,TRBD1,TRBV29-1,CSVEDRTGRSYEQYF,TGCAGCGTTGAAGACCGGACAGGGAGGTCCTACGAGCAGTACTTC
TRBJ2-7,once,TRBD1,TRBV7-2,CASSLADRGTYEQYF,TGTGCCAGCAGCTTAGCAGACAGGGGAACCTACGAGCAGTACTTC